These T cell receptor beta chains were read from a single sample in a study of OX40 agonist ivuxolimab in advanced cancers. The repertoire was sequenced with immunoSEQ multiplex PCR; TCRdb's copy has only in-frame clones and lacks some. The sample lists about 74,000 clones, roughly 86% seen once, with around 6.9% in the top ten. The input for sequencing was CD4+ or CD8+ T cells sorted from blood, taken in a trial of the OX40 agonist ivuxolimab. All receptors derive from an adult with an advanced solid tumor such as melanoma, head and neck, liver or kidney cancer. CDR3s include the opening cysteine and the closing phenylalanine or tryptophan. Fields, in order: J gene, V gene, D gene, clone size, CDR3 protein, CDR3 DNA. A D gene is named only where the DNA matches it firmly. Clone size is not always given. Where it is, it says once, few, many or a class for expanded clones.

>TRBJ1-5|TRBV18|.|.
CASSPGSNQPQHF
TGTGCCAGCTCACCGGGAAGCAATCAGCCCCAGCATTTT
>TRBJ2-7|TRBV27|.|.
CASNKISGGRFEQYF
TGTGCCAGCAATAAGATCTCTGGCGGCCGTTTCGAGCAGTACTTC
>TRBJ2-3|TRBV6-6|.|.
CAGGCRQYF
TGTGCCGGCGGGTGTCGGCAGTATTTT
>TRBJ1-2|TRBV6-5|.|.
CASSYSAAPEGYGYTF
TGTGCCAGCAGTTACTCTGCGGCTCCGGAGGGCTATGGCTACACCTTC
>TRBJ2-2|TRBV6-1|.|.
CASSETRNTGELFF
TGTGCCAGCAGTGAAACCCGGAACACCGGGGAGCTGTTTTTT
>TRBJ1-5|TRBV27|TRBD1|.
CASSAGGAFNQPQHF
TGTGCCAGCAGTGCAGGGGGCGCGTTCAATCAGCCCCAGCATTTT
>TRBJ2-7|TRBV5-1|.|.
CASSLQGSSYEQYF
TGCGCCAGCAGCTTGCAAGGAAGCTCCTACGAGCAGTACTTC
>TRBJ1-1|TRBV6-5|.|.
CASSYSSGNMNTEAFF
TGTGCCAGCAGTTACTCGTCCGGTAACATGAACACTGAAGCTTTCTTT
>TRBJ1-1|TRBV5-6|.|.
CASSLGLNTEAFF
TGTGCCAGCAGCTTGGGGTTGAACACTGAAGCTTTCTTT
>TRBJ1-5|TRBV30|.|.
CAWSYTENQPQHF
TGTGCCTGGAGCTATACGGAAAATCAGCCCCAGCATTTT
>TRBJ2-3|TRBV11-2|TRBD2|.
CASSLRLAGLSTDTQYF
TGTGCCAGCAGCTTACGGCTAGCGGGACTTAGCACAGATACGCAGTATTTT
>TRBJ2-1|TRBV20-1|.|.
CSASIVNEQFF
TGCAGTGCTAGTATAGTCAATGAGCAGTTCTTC
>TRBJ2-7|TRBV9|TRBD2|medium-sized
CASSPQLAGGPYEQYF
TGTGCCAGCAGCCCCCAACTAGCGGGGGGGCCTTACGAGCAGTACTTC
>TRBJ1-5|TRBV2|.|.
CASKDWPRGGPQHF
TGTGCCAGCAAGGACTGGCCGCGCGGTGGGCCCCAGCATTTT
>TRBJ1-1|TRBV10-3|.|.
CATRWGTGDTEAFF
TGTGCCACCAGGTGGGGGACGGGGGACACTGAAGCTTTCTTT
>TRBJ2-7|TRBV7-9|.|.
CASSLVDFGEQYF
TGTGCCAGCAGCTTGGTCGATTTCGGCGAGCAGTACTTC
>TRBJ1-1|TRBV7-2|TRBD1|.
CASSFQGAMNTEAFF
TGTGCCAGCAGCTTTCAGGGGGCGATGAACACTGAAGCTTTCTTT
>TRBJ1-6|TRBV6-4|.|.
CASSDRGNSPLHF
TGTGCCAGCAGTGACAGGGGTAATTCACCCCTCCACTTT
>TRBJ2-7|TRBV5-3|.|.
CARSLKRGYEQYF
TGTGCCAGAAGCTTGAAAAGGGGATACGAGCAGTACTTC
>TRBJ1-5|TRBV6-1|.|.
CASSEDEGRNNQPQHF
TGTGCCAGCAGTGAAGATGAGGGACGGAATAATCAGCCCCAGCATTTT
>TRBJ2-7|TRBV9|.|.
CASSVESAGGPKDEQYF
TGTGCCAGCAGCGTAGAATCCGCCGGAGGGCCTAAGGACGAGCAGTACTTC
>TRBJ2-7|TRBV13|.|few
CASSLEPRSSYEQYF
TGTGCCAGCAGCTTAGAACCCCGCAGCTCCTACGAGCAGTACTTC
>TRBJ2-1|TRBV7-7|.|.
CASSLELAANEQFF
TGTGCTAGCAGCTTAGAACTAGCAGCCAATGAGCAGTTCTTC
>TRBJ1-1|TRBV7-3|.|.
CASSTTGSTEAFF
TGTGCCAGCAGCACCACAGGGAGTACTGAAGCTTTCTTT
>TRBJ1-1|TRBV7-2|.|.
CASSLGGASPLNTEAFF
TGTGCCAGCAGCTTAGGGGGGGCCAGTCCCCTGAACACTGAAGCTTTCTTT
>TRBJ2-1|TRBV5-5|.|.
CASSHPPTGSGSNEQFF
TGTGCCAGCAGCCACCCTCCGACCGGGTCTGGGTCCAATGAGCAGTTCTTC
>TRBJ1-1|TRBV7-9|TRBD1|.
CASSPRRGPTEAFF
TGTGCCAGCAGCCCAAGGAGGGGGCCTACTGAAGCTTTCTTT
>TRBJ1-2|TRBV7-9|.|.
CASSLASGARSGYTF
TGTGCCAGCAGCTTAGCGTCGGGGGCTCGGAGCGGCTACACCTTC
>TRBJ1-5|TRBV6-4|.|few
CASSPTVSNQPQHF
TGTGCCAGCAGCCCGACAGTTTCCAATCAGCCCCAGCATTTT
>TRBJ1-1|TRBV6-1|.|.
CASSPRTTSKAFF
TGTGCCAGCAGTCCACGGACCACCAGCAAGGCTTTCTTT
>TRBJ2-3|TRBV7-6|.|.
CASSSGVDTQYF
TGTGCCAGCAGCTCGGGGGTGGATACGCAGTATTTT